A single sample gave rise to the 18 T cell receptor beta chains below, sequenced in a study of T-cell reconstitution after alpha-beta-depleted transplantation in children. This sample's TCRbeta library carried unique molecular identifier barcodes. TCRdb analysed the PCR reads with MiXCR anew, one entry per CDR3 protein. The profile covers nearly 350,000 distinct CDR3 sequences, with around 15% appearing a single time and around 43% taken by the ten largest. This material consisted of PBMCs, mostly from graft donor cells, taken 360 days after TCRalphabeta/CD19-depleted stem cell transplant. The receptor set was obtained from a male patient aged 2 to 9 who had a stem cell transplant for acute lymphoblastic leukemia, so the T cells may come from the graft donor.

The rearrangement joins TRBV4-2 to TRBJ1-5; D gene uncertain. The CDR3 length is 15 residues. Germline V lookup: CDR1 LGHNA, CDR2 YNFKEQ. Between the trimmed V and J ends, which lost 7 bases and 0 bases, there was a span of 13 bases. The CDR3 sequence: CASNQYSYSNQPQHF. CDR3 coding DNA: TGTGCCAGCAACCAGTACAGCTATAGCAATCAGCCCCAGCATTTT.

The chain recombines TRBV20-1 with TRBJ2-1, with TRBD2 identical over 7 bases. Germline loops: CDR1 DFQATT, CDR2 SNEGSKA (reference sequence). The CDR3 contains 15 residues. The trim removed 1 base at V and 2 bases at J, leaving 5 bases unmatched. The CDR3 DNA reads as TGCAGTGCTAGAGTTGCGGGAGTTCCCTACAATGAGCAGTTCTTC. It yields the protein CSARVAGVPYNEQFF.

This clonotype occurred many times. The rearrangement uses TRBV4-2 and TRBJ2-1; unclear D gene. Trimming left V 3 bases short and J 8 bases short, with 8 bases between. The CDR3 covers 12 residues. Germline CDR1 and CDR2: LGHNA and YNFKEQ. The CDR3 sequence: CASSHPQDEQFF. CDR3 nucleotide sequence: TGTGCCAGCAGCCACCCCCAGGATGAGCAGTTCTTC.

This clonotype was seen a handful of times. This chain joins TRBV14 and TRBJ2-1; D might be TRBD2 (6 bases). The CDR3 contains 16 residues. V lost 2 bases, J lost 5 bases, and 16 bases lay in between. The germline V gene has CDR1 SGHDN and CDR2 FVKESK. The chain's CDR3 is CASSQSWRDWNNEQFF. The CDR3 DNA reads as TGTGCCAGCAGCCAATCCTGGCGGGATTGGAACAATGAGCAGTTCTTC.

This clonotype appeared a few times. The J gene is TRBJ1-2, the V gene TRBV28; D possibly corresponds to TRBD1 (6 bases). The V end lost 6 bases, the J end lost 8 bases, and 16 bases lay between the germline ends. Germline V gene lookup returns CDR1 MDHEN and CDR2 SYDVKM. This CDR3 spans 13 amino acids. CDR3 sequence (DNA): TGTGCCAGCAGCCTTGGACAGTTGGACGGCTACACCTTC. Protein: CASSLGQLDGYTF.

There are a few counts of this clonotype. The rearrangement uses TRBV27 and TRBJ2-3, with 9 bases matching TRBD2. This CDR3 is built from 14 residues. Germline CDR1 and CDR2: MNHEY and SMNVEV (reference sequence). The ends lost 4 bases at V and 9 bases at J; junction bases unmatched: 8. The CDR3 sequence is CASSWGGRVETQYF. The DNA of the CDR3 is TGTGCCAGCAGTTGGGGCGGGAGGGTCGAGACGCAGTATTTT.

The chain combines TRBV20-1 with TRBJ2-6; D gene unclear. Germline-derived CDR1 and CDR2 are DFQATT and SNEGSKA (reference sequence). CDR3 length: 13 amino acids. The ends were cut back, 0 bases at V and 4 bases at J, with 4 bases in the middle. In nucleotides, the CDR3 is TGCAGTGCTAGAGATCCGGGGGCCAACGTCCTGACTTTC. Its protein product is CSARDPGANVLTF.

The V and J genes are TRBV4-2 and TRBJ2-7; D gene unclear. CDR3 size: 16 residues. Germline V gene data show CDR1 as LGHNA and CDR2 as YNFKEQ. Trimming took 1 base from V and 4 from J, leaving 17 bases between them. The CDR3 spells CASSQVHEGLKYEQYF. CDR3 sequence (DNA): TGTGCCAGCAGCCAAGTCCACGAAGGGTTAAAATACGAGCAGTACTTC.

The V and J genes are TRBV28 and TRBJ2-7; tentative D call: TRBD2 (6 bases). There are 13 residues in the CDR3. From germline, CDR1 is MDHEN and CDR2 SYDVKM. Trimming shortened V by 7 bases and J by 2 bases, and 12 bases separated the two germline ends. CDR3 nucleotides: TGTGCCAGCAACGCACCGGGGGCCTACGAGCAGTACTTC. Protein: CASNAPGAYEQYF.

The rearrangement joins TRBV25-1 to TRBJ1-1; 8 positions match TRBD1. V was pared by 2 bases and J by 4 bases, with 3 bases of the junction left unmatched. This CDR3 region has 14 residues. Germline CDR1 and CDR2: MGHDK and SYGVNS. CDR3: CASSENRGSTEAFF. The CDR3 DNA follows: TGTGCCAGCAGTGAAAACAGGGGGAGCACTGAAGCTTTCTTT.

The chain employs TRBV6-5 and TRBJ2-3; D is uncertain. CDR3 length: 14 amino acids. Per germline, CDR1 MNHEY and CDR2 SVGAGI. Trimming stripped 2 bases from V and 4 bases from J, with 10 bases between. The CDR3 loop reads CASSYRRFSDTQYF. CDR3 nucleotide sequence: TGTGCCAGCAGTTACCGAAGGTTTTCAGATACGCAGTATTTT.

The table lists this clonotype with a few counts. This chain uses TRBV9 with TRBJ2-7; tentatively, D is TRBD1 (5 bases). Trimming shortened V by 0 bases and J by 4 bases, and 11 bases separated the two germline ends. The CDR3 runs to 14 residues. CDR1 is SGDLS, CDR2 YYNGEE, per germline. CDR3: CASSVDQGFYEQYF. CDR3 DNA sequence: TGTGCCAGCAGCGTAGACCAGGGATTTTACGAGCAGTACTTC.

This clonotype was counted between two and nine times. The conserved closing phenylalanine or tryptophan is absent in this CDR3, likely reflecting a read error. Because the CDR3's place on the DNA is in doubt, the DNA is left out and the CDR3 is given as listed by TCRdb. The V gene is TRBV23-1, the J gene TRBJ2-7. TRBV23-1 is classed as an ORF, of uncertain function. From its first to its last residue, the CDR3 has 10 amino acids. CDR3 protein: CASSQSRLTS.

J is TRBJ1-4 and V is TRBV28; 7 bases line up with TRBD1. This CDR3 has 13 residues. In germline, CDR1 is MDHEN, CDR2 SYDVKM. Germline trimming cut 7 bases from V and 4 bases from J; bases unmatched to any gene: 3. The CDR3: CASTGGSNEKLFF. In DNA form, the CDR3 reads TGTGCCAGCACAGGGGGAAGTAATGAAAAACTGTTTTTT.

J is TRBJ2-3 and V is TRBV10-3; D may be TRBD2 (5 bases). The CDR3 spans 18 residues. Germline V CDR1 and CDR2: ENHRY, SYGVKD. Trimming pared 3 bases from V and 2 bases from J, leaving 21 bases between. The CDR3 spells CAISDHRLLSVLTDTQYF. As DNA, the CDR3 is TGTGCCATCAGTGATCACCGACTACTTAGCGTTCTCACAGATACGCAGTATTTT.

This clonotype appeared a few times. The genes are TRBV28 and TRBJ2-1; 15 bases align to TRBD2. Per germline, CDR1 MDHEN and CDR2 SYDVKM. The junction had 14 bases not matched to a gene; V was cut back by 4 bases and J by 7 bases. The CDR3 runs to 19 residues. CDR3 sequence: CASSSRGTSGRPSSNEQFF. The CDR3 coding sequence is TGTGCCAGCAGTTCCCGGGGGACTAGCGGGAGGCCGAGTAGTAATGAGCAGTTCTTC.

This sequence joins TRBV7-8 and TRBJ2-1; possible D gene TRBD2, 6 bases. This CDR3 has 16 amino acids. Per the germline V gene, CDR1 is SGHVS and CDR2 is FQNEAQ. Deletions cut 2 bases from V and 7 bases from J, with 18 bases between. CDR3 nucleotides: TGTGCCAGCAGCTTACCCCGGGAGAGGCCCGCAAATGAGCAGTTCTTC. Translating gives CASSLPRERPANEQFF.

A few counts support this clonotype. V gene TRBV4-1 combines with J gene TRBJ1-2; D possibly corresponds to TRBD1 (5 bases). Trimming pared 0 bases from V and 7 bases from J, leaving 21 bases between. From germline, CDR1 is MGHRA and CDR2 YSYEKL. The CDR3 sequence is 17 residues long. In nucleotides, the CDR3 is TGCGCCAGCAGCCAAGATCCCCTCGGGGGGTCCAACCTTGGCTACACCTTC. Protein sequence: CASSQDPLGGSNLGYTF.